This T cell receptor (beta chain) was sequenced in a study of shared clonotypes between healthy human individuals. TCRdb's copy holds only in-frame clones and misses some; the assay was immunoSEQ multiplex PCR. The sample lists millions of clones, approximately 94% occurring once. The naive CD8 population came from CD45RO-negative cells selected for CCR7, without terminally differentiated effector memory CD45RA+ cells. Sequenced input: naive CD8+ T cells from PBMCs. The TCR comes from a man between 18 and 35 years old in good health. Some clones in this sample may be carry-over from other donors' samples.

DNA for the CDR3: TGTGCCAGCAGTGATTACGGGACGGGGACCTACGAGCAGTACTTC. This codes for CASSDYGTGTYEQYF. This chain joins TRBV6-1 and TRBJ2-7; D is possibly TRBD1 or TRBD2 (5 bases each). This CDR3 is 15 amino acids long. Germline V gene data show CDR1 as MNHNS and CDR2 as SASEGT. Deletions cut 3 bases from V and 2 bases from J, with 14 bases between.